This T cell receptor (beta chain) was captured by sequencing in a study of T cells in Graves' hyperthyroidism and ophthalmopathy. Study conclusions and caveats: Within blood appeared most thyroid clonotypes that had expanded above 0.001. The model identified upcoming ophthalmopathy a median about 6.5 months ahead of onset.

Unmatched junction bases numbered 7, after V lost 5 bases and J lost 1 base. The CDR3 contains 15 residues. CDR1 is LNHDA and CDR2 is SQIVND in the germline V gene (reference sequence). Authors of the study amplified TCR beta CDR3 regions from RNA transcripts. The TCR CDR3 first-round RT-PCR relied on the HTBI primer set. A single record per CDR3 protein comes from TCRdb applying MiXCR to the multiplex PCR reads. The sample carries 660,000 or so distinct CDR3 sequences, less than 45% recorded once. With respect to this clonotype: Its antigen is not known.

Patients were excluded for uncontrolled infection, other autoimmune disease, pregnancy or lactation. Every diagnosis used clinical symptoms, serum thyroxine and TRAb, thyroid ultrasound and orbital computed tomography. The chain carries TRBV19 and TRBJ1-1; 7 nucleotides agree with TRBD1. What was sequenced was peripheral blood or thyroid tissue (not recorded which). This TCR was sampled from an adult man with Graves' disease, either hyperthyroidism or ophthalmopathy (not recorded which). The CDR3, as DNA: TGTGCCAGTAGTCCGCAGACAGGGACGAACACTGAAGCTTTCTTT. Its protein product is CASSPQTGTNTEAFF.